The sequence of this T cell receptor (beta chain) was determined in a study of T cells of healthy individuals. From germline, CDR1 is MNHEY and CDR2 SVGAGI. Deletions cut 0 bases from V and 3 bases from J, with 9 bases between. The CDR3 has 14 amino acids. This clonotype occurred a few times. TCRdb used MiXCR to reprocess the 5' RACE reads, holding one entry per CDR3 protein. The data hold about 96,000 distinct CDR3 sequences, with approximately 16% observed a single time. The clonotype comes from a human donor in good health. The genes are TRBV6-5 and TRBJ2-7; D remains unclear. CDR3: CASSYSRSYYEQYF. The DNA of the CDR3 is TGTGCCAGCAGTTACTCCCGGTCGTACTACGAGCAGTACTTC.